This TCR beta chain appears in the sequencing data of a study of blood T cell repertoires in COVID-19. Study background: Acute and convalescent COVID-19 specimens originated in the United States, Italy and Spain.

Among Cohort 3 donors, those recovered had two negative PCRs, clearance, or symptom resolution. The method was immunoSEQ multiplex PCR; TCRdb's version includes in-frame clones alone and lacks a portion of them. The table has 300,000 to 400,000 clones, about 88% seen once; the top ten hold less than 1.5%. After removal of 1 base from V and 2 bases from J, the junction contained 3 bases not matched to a gene. This CDR3 is built from 14 residues. Germline CDR1 GTSNPN, CDR2 SVGIG (reference sequence). The chain employs TRBV30 and TRBJ2-5; the match to TRBD1 covers 8 bases. Sequenced sample: PBMCs or T cells enriched from blood (not recorded which). The sequence derives from a woman aged 18-35 years who had recovered from COVID-19. The CDR3 nucleotides read TGTGCCTGGAGTGGGACAGGGCCACAAGAGACCCAGTACTTC. Its translation is CAWSGTGPQETQYF.